This TCR beta chain was sequenced for a study of blood T cell repertoires in COVID-19 (dated by TCRdb to between 2020 and 2021). In the study overall: Samples from collaborators originated in the United States, Italy and Spain and spanned both the acute and convalescent phases of COVID-19. The prospective study material was composed of cDNA or gDNA derived from T cells, B-cell-depleted T cells, or PBMCs. Subjects who had been exposed to COVID-19, were actively infected with it, or had recovered from it provided the deeply sampled blood TCRbeta repertoires that made up the dataset. A freely available public database, intended as a resource for researchers studying the immune response to SARS-CoV-2, is where the repertoires were released. Samples came from the ongoing ImmuneRACE study (first 160 participants) plus 1,254 subjects from 6 global collaborators. Sample metadata almost always included a de-identified subject ID, COVID-19 status, age in years and sex. Where available, HLA class I and class II types were obtained from metadata supplied by the sample provider rather than from assay-based typing. What the study reported, not specific to this receptor: The quantity of clinical and demographic metadata differed by source and by participant and was supplied without curation.

TCRbeta CDR3 regions were amplified from genomic DNA using the immunoSEQ Assay, a bias-controlled multiplex PCR. Concerning the study's data processing: Nucleated cell counts per sample were estimated from amplification of reference gene primers within the assay. To quantify the absolute abundance of each unique TCRbeta CDR3 rearrangement, sequence reads were collapsed and filtered. For each sample, productive Simpson clonality was calculated by taking the square root of Simpson's diversity index across productive rearrangements. The table comes from immuneACCESS by way of TCRdb, which keeps in-frame sequences with V and J called. Part of the clones is missing from these tables; in studies checked, under half for an unresolved V gene and the rest for unknown reasons. The V and J calls and clone size were taken over from that table, and D and trimming were inferred from the DNA. For this sample there are 200,000 to 300,000 clones; about 80% appear just once. The top ten hold over 1.5% of the sample.

Whole blood was collected in K2EDTA tubes by collaborating institutions according to the institutions' own protocols. For TCRbeta analysis, collaborators shipped samples in one of three forms: frozen whole blood, isolated PBMCs, or DNA extracted from either of those sample types. The CDR3 has 16 amino acids, counting the end cysteine and phenylalanine. Only the CDR3 DNA is retained, 48 bases long and in frame from the first base. The germline V and J ends show losses of 3 bases and 7 bases respectively, and no gene match explains 14 bases of the junction. Reading the germline V gene gives CDR1 SGHTS and CDR2 YDEGEE. Comment on this clone: Its antigen is still unknown. Base quality data are lacking; no much larger clone is found one base away.

The receptor chain draws on TRBV5-8 and TRBJ2-7, with 9 junctional bases fitting TRBD1. This clonotype was sampled from a woman older than 75 with acute or convalescent COVID-19. Sample: peripheral blood. The bases read TGTGCCAGCAGCTCGCTTACAGGGGGCGGTGGGGAAGAGCAGTACTTC. Translated, this gives CASSSLTGGGGEEQYF.